The 25 T cell receptor beta chains below all came from one sample that was sequenced in a study of identical twins. TCRdb re-analysed the 5' RACE reads in MiXCR, keeping a single row per CDR3 protein. The data show under 500,000 distinct CDR3 sequences, 14% seen once. These data were also reused for a study on yellow fever vaccine responses in identical twins.

Sequenced: CD4+ T cells sorted from blood. The receptor set was obtained from a woman between 18 and 29 years old in good health.

This clonotype was seen a handful of times. The chain uses TRBV5-6 and TRBJ1-1; D remains ambiguous. The CDR3 is 19 residues long. V was clipped by 0 bases and J by 0 bases, with 21 bases between them. Germline-derived CDR1 and CDR2 are SGHDT and YYEEEE. CDR3 in amino acids: CASSLALADRRILNTEAFF. DNA of the CDR3: TGTGCCAGCAGCTTGGCCTTGGCGGACCGGAGAATTCTGAACACTGAAGCTTTCTTT.

The chain combines TRBV6-2 or TRBV6-3 with TRBJ2-7, with 7 bases identical to TRBD1. In germline, CDR1 is MNHEY, CDR2 SVGEGT. The junction had 13 bases not matched to a gene; V was cut back by 7 bases and J by 7 bases. CDR3 length: 14 residues. The CDR3 region is CASINPGQPREQYF. The CDR3 DNA reads as TGTGCCAGCATTAACCCGGGACAGCCCCGTGAGCAGTACTTC.

The chain recombines TRBV20-1 with TRBJ2-5; maybe TRBD2 (6 bases). The CDR3 totals 15 residues. The V gene's germline CDR1 is DFQATT and CDR2 SNEGSKA (reference sequence). Trimming removed 6 bases from V and 4 bases from J, with 21 bases in between. CDR3 sequence: CSANGRRERIETQYF. In DNA, the CDR3 is TGCAGTGCCAATGGAAGACGGGAGAGGATAGAGACCCAGTACTTC.

The V call is TRBV7-3, the J call TRBJ1-1; the D is unclear. CDR1 SGHTA and CDR2 FQGTGA come from the germline V gene. V was clipped by 2 bases and J by 3 bases, with 13 bases between them. The CDR3 runs 15 residues. Written as DNA, the CDR3 is TGTGCCAGCAGCTTAGATCCGGGCAGCGACACTGAAGCTTTCTTT. Its translation: CASSLDPGSDTEAFF.

This clonotype has only a few counts. This chain uses TRBV29-1 with TRBJ2-3, with D perhaps assigned TRBD1 or TRBD2 (6 bases each). The CDR3 runs 19 residues. Germline CDR1 and CDR2: SQVTM and ANQGSEA. The V end lost 0 bases, the J end lost 0 bases, and 22 bases lay between the germline ends. CDR3 residues: CSVEDTNLGGGFSTDTQYF. In DNA form, the CDR3 reads TGCAGCGTTGAAGATACAAACTTAGGAGGGGGTTTTAGCACAGATACGCAGTATTTT.

This clonotype was observed a few times. The chain recombines TRBV6-1 with TRBJ2-7; D not certain. The CDR3 is 16 amino acids. Trimming took 6 bases from V and 1 from J, leaving 19 bases between them. CDR1 and CDR2 from the germline V gene are MNHNS and SASEGT. CDR3 DNA: TGTGCCAGCAGCCAAGGCTTCACTTCGGGTTCCTACGAGCAGTACTTC. It is translated as CASSQGFTSGSYEQYF.

The V call is TRBV3-1, the J call TRBJ2-2; D may match TRBD1 or TRBD2 (5 bases each). Germline-derived CDR1 and CDR2 are LGHDT and YNNKEL (reference sequence). Trimming pared 0 bases from V and 3 bases from J, leaving 14 bases between. This CDR3 is 17 amino acids long. The CDR3 region has the DNA TGTGCCAGCAGCCAAGAAAGGCCGGGACGGTACACCGGGGAGCTGTTTTTT. Its translation is CASSQERPGRYTGELFF. The entire variable domain, with the rest obtained from reference TRBV3-1 and TRBJ2-2, is as follows: DTAVSQTPKYLVTQMGNDKSIKCEQNLGHDTMYWYKQDSKKFLKIMFSYNNKELIINETVPNRFSPKSPDKAHLNLHINSLELGDSAVYFCASSQERPGRYTGELFFGEGSRLTVL.

This clonotype was detected only once. The chain employs TRBV12-3 or TRBV12-4 and TRBJ2-5; a weak D match, TRBD2 (5 bases). Trimming took off 6 bases at V and 2 bases at J, with 10 bases between the two ends. This CDR3 is 13 amino acids long. CDR3 sequence (DNA): TGTGCCAGCAGCGGACTGATACAAGAGACCCAGTACTTC. It translates to CASSGLIQETQYF.

This clonotype occurred a few times. V and J are TRBV20-1 and TRBJ2-1, with D unresolved. Trimming shortened V by 0 bases and J by 1 base, and 16 bases separated the two germline ends. The CDR3 runs to 17 residues. Germline loops: CDR1 DFQATT, CDR2 SNEGSKA (reference sequence). The CDR3 sequence is CSARERKGSWSYNEQFF. The CDR3 bases are TGCAGTGCTAGAGAAAGGAAGGGTTCTTGGTCCTACAATGAGCAGTTCTTC.

This chain links TRBV4-3 with TRBJ2-5; 7 bases fit TRBD2. Germline assignment: CDR1 LGHNA and CDR2 YSLEER. Losses at the gene ends were 3 bases for V and 1 base for J; bases not matched to a gene: 14. The CDR3 length is 18 residues. CDR3 sequence (DNA): TGCGCCAGCAGCCAGAGGGGAACTGGCGGGAGCCTCCAAGAGACCCAGTACTTC. Its protein is CASSQRGTGGSLQETQYF.

The rearrangement uses TRBV10-3 and TRBJ1-2; possibly TRBD1 for D (5 bases). The CDR3 runs to 13 residues. The germline V gene encodes CDR1 ENHRY and CDR2 SYGVKD. Trimming shortened V by 7 bases and J by 2 bases, and 11 bases separated the two germline ends. For the CDR3, the DNA is TGTGCCATCACTGGGACGGCCAACTATGGCTACACCTTC. This codes for CAITGTANYGYTF.

This clonotype was counted a few times. J is TRBJ2-3 and V is TRBV24-1; D remains unclear. The CDR3 is 11 residues long. The V gene's germline CDR1 is KGHDR and CDR2 SFDVKD. V was shortened by 5 bases and J by 5 bases, with 4 bases between the two germline ends. CDR3 nucleotides: TGTGCCACCAGTGTCCGAGATACGCAGTATTTT. Translation gives CATSVRDTQYF.

The V and J genes are TRBV27 and TRBJ2-7; D gene uncertain. The CDR3 is 14 residues long. Trimming cost V 5 bases and J 0 bases, with 11 bases left between them. The V gene's germline CDR1 is MNHEY and CDR2 SMNVEV (reference sequence). CDR3 in amino acids: CASSATYSSYEQYF. CDR3 in DNA: TGTGCCAGCAGTGCCACTTATAGCTCCTACGAGCAGTACTTC.

This clonotype has only a few counts. The chain carries TRBV6-1 and TRBJ2-7, with 7 bases fitting TRBD1. Germline loops: CDR1 MNHNS, CDR2 SASEGT. The CDR3 extends over 13 amino acids. The junction had 13 bases not matched to a gene; V was cut back by 8 bases and J by 9 bases. The CDR3 spells CASANIQGYWQYF. CDR3 DNA: TGTGCCAGCGCCAATATACAGGGGTACTGGCAGTACTTC.

The gene calls are TRBV10-2 and TRBJ1-1; TRBD1 is a possible D gene (6 bases). V gave up 0 bases and J gave up 5 bases, with 13 bases separating them. CDR1 WSHSY and CDR2 SAAADI come from the germline V gene. The CDR3 covers 15 residues. The CDR3 region is CASSESGGARTEAFF. The DNA of the CDR3 is TGCGCCAGCAGTGAGTCCGGGGGGGCGAGGACTGAAGCTTTCTTT.

There are a few counts of this clonotype. The chain has TRBV7-8 and TRBJ2-7, with D perhaps assigned TRBD1 or TRBD2 (7 bases each). The CDR3 spans 16 residues. Germline-derived CDR1 and CDR2 are SGHVS and FQNEAQ. Trimming left V 5 bases short and J 0 bases short, with 17 bases between. This chain's CDR3 is CASSATRGGSSYEQYF. The CDR3 nucleotides read TGTGCCAGCAGCGCTACCAGGGGGGGAAGCTCCTACGAGCAGTACTTC.

This clonotype was recorded a few times. The chain recombines TRBV28 with TRBJ1-4; TRBD1 aligns across 7 bases. This CDR3 comprises 12 residues. Germline V gene sequence: CDR1 MDHEN, CDR2 SYDVKM. V gave up 8 bases and J gave up 8 bases; unmatched junction bases: 5. The CDR3 DNA reads as TGTGCCAGCCAGTTGACAGGGGAAAAACTGTTTTTT. This translates into CASQLTGEKLFF.

In this sample, this clonotype turned up many times. J is TRBJ2-1 and V is TRBV4-3; TRBD2 agrees at 9 bases. Germline CDR1 LGHNA, CDR2 YSLEER. This CDR3 spans 15 amino acids. Germline trimming cut 0 bases from V and 5 bases from J; bases unmatched to any gene: 2. CDR3 DNA sequence: TGCGCCAGCAGCCAAGACCTAGCGGGGAACAATGAGCAGTTCTTC. Translated: CASSQDLAGNNEQFF.

J is TRBJ2-7 and V is TRBV7-2; 10 nucleotides match TRBD1. V shed 0 bases, J shed 3 bases, and the junction held 11 bases outside the gene matches. The CDR3 runs 18 residues. Germline V gene lookup returns CDR1 SGHTA and CDR2 FQGNSA. Here the CDR3 reads CASSLAGQGIGRYYEQYF. The CDR3, as DNA: TGTGCCAGCAGCTTAGCGGGACAGGGGATAGGTAGATACTACGAGCAGTACTTC.

The chain links TRBV29-1 to TRBJ2-7; tentatively, D is TRBD1 or TRBD2 (6 bases each). The CDR3 is 12 residues long. Germline V lookup: CDR1 SQVTM, CDR2 ANQGSEA. V was trimmed by 6 bases and J by 4 bases, leaving 13 bases between them. The CDR3 loop reads CSVLRGGYEQYF. The CDR3 DNA follows: TGCAGCGTCCTCCGAGGGGGGTACGAGCAGTACTTC.

This clonotype was counted ten times or more. V gene TRBV28 combines with J gene TRBJ2-3, with 12 bases fitting TRBD2. V shed 5 bases, J shed 4 bases, and the junction held 7 bases outside the gene matches. The CDR3 runs to 16 residues. Germline CDR1 MDHEN, CDR2 SYDVKM. The CDR3 here is CASSRGTSGFPDTQYF. In DNA form, the CDR3 reads TGTGCCAGCAGTCGGGGGACTAGCGGGTTCCCAGATACGCAGTATTTT.

The gene calls are TRBV4-2 and TRBJ2-3; no reliable D call. V lost 4 bases and J lost 0, with 14 bases in between. The length of the CDR3 is 16 residues. Germline V gene data show CDR1 as LGHNA and CDR2 as YNFKEQ. The chain's CDR3 is CASSPYPAGSTDTQYF. CDR3 DNA sequence: TGTGCCAGCAGCCCTTACCCTGCTGGGAGCACAGATACGCAGTATTTT.

The chain links TRBV11-2 to TRBJ2-1; no clear D. Trimming left V 5 bases short and J 4 bases short, with 12 bases between. This CDR3 has 14 residues. The germline V gene has CDR1 SGHAT and CDR2 FQNNGV. The CDR3 reads CASSPDGLYNEQFF. DNA for the CDR3: TGTGCCAGCAGCCCCGATGGGCTTTACAATGAGCAGTTCTTC.

This clonotype was counted between two and nine times. The chain joins TRBV19 to TRBJ2-7; 9 nucleotides align to TRBD2. Germline-derived CDR1 and CDR2 are LNHDA and SQIVND (reference sequence). V lost 4 bases to trimming and J lost 3 bases; unmatched junction nucleotides: 4. This CDR3 contains 14 residues. The CDR3 DNA is TGTGCCAGTAGTAGGAGCGGGAGGAACTACGAGCAGTACTTC. This gives the protein CASSRSGRNYEQYF.

A few counts support this clonotype. CDR3 bases: TGTGCCAGCACCTCGGAGTACAGGGGAGATCAGCCCCAGCATTTT. As protein: CASTSEYRGDQPQHF. The chain joins TRBV5-5 to TRBJ1-5, with 7 bases fitting TRBD1. This CDR3 is built from 15 residues. In germline, CDR1 is SGHKS, CDR2 YYEKEE (reference sequence). The V and J ends lost 6 bases and 5 bases, in that order; junction bases with no gene match: 11.